The 10 T cell receptor beta chains below all came from one sample that was sequenced in a study of blood T cell repertoires in COVID-19. Sequencing was performed with immunoSEQ multiplex PCR; in TCRdb, only in-frame clones are kept and a portion is missing. The table shows about 200,000 clones, with around 89% occurring only once. Sequences were obtained from PBMCs or T cells enriched from blood (not recorded which). The source is a man under 40 who had recovered from COVID-19.

This chain uses TRBV6-9 with TRBJ1-4, with 10 bases matching TRBD1. This CDR3 is built from 17 residues. Germline V gene sequence: CDR1 MNHGY, CDR2 SVAAGI. V lost 4 bases to trimming and J lost 5 bases; unmatched junction nucleotides: 10. CDR3 region: CASSSSGQGFLNEKLFF. CDR3 bases: TGTGCCAGCAGTTCGTCGGGACAGGGGTTTCTAAATGAAAAACTGTTTTTT.

This clone was counted once. The chain is built from TRBV18 and TRBJ2-1, with 9 bases lining up with TRBD2. CDR1 and CDR2 (germline): KGHSH, LQKENI. This CDR3 is 17 amino acids long. The V segment lost 3 bases and the J segment 5 bases; nucleotides outside the gene matches: 11. CDR3 sequence: CASSPPRGVAGDNEQFF. The CDR3 nucleotides read TGTGCCAGCTCACCTCCCAGGGGGGTAGCGGGAGACAATGAGCAGTTCTTC.

In its sample, this clone was seen once. The rearrangement links TRBV28 to TRBJ1-5, with 7 bases that match TRBD1. Germline V gene sequence: CDR1 MDHEN, CDR2 SYDVKM. Trimming took 6 bases from V and 0 from J; bases not matched to a gene: 2. The CDR3 contains 14 residues. In nucleotides, the CDR3 is TGTGCCAGCAGGAGGGACAGTAGCAATCAGCCCCAGCATTTT. Amino acids: CASRRDSSNQPQHF. Combining the CDR3 with reference TRBV28 and TRBJ1-5 gives the whole variable domain DVKVTQSSRYLVKRTGEKVFLECVQDMDHENMFWYRQDPGLGLRLIYFSYDVKMKEKGDIPEGYSVSREKKERFSLILESASTNQTSMYLCASRRDSSNQPQHFGDGTRLSIL.

This chain links TRBV27 with TRBJ1-4, with D tentatively TRBD1 (5 bases). The germline V gene encodes CDR1 MNHEY and CDR2 SMNVEV (reference sequence). The CDR3 totals 16 residues. V lost 6 bases, J lost 2 bases, and 16 bases lay in between. The CDR3 spells CASRHRAGRTNEKLFF. The CDR3 DNA reads TGTGCCAGCAGACACCGAGCGGGACGGACTAATGAAAAACTGTTTTTT.

The rearrangement joins TRBV11-2 to TRBJ2-5; 7 nucleotides line up with TRBD2. Germline values: CDR1 SGHAT, CDR2 FQNNGV. V lost 4 bases and J lost 8; bases outside the gene matches: 13. The CDR3 length is 15 residues. This CDR3 reads CASSSVREARRTQYF. The CDR3 region has the DNA TGTGCCAGCAGCTCCGTCCGGGAGGCGAGGAGAACCCAGTACTTC.

The chain joins TRBV6-4 to TRBJ2-3, with 16 bases identical to TRBD2. The CDR3 covers 17 residues. From germline, CDR1 is MRHNA and CDR2 SNTAGT. After removal of 0 bases from V and 7 bases from J, the junction contained 4 bases not matched to a gene. This CDR3 reads CASSDSGLAGGQNTQYF. The CDR3 DNA follows: TGTGCCAGCAGTGACTCGGGACTAGCGGGGGGGCAAAATACGCAGTATTTT.

The gene calls are TRBV4-3 and TRBJ2-7; 9 nucleotides match TRBD1. This CDR3 spans 13 amino acids. Germline assignment: CDR1 LGHNA and CDR2 YSLEER. V shed 3 bases and J 7 bases; nucleotides not matched to a gene: 4. In DNA form, the CDR3 reads TGCGCCAGCAGCCAGGAAGGGACAGGGGAGCAGTACTTC. Translated, it gives CASSQEGTGEQYF.

This chain links TRBV6-4 with TRBJ1-5, with a possible D match to TRBD1 (6 bases). V shed 10 bases and J shed 3 bases, with 13 bases lying between them. CDR3 length: 13 amino acids. Germline V gene data show CDR1 as MRHNA and CDR2 as SNTAGT. CDR3 bases: TGTGCCATCAAACAGGGCGACAATCAGCCCCAGCATTTT. As protein: CAIKQGDNQPQHF.

The rearrangement uses TRBV10-2 and TRBJ2-7, with D unclear. Trimming took 3 bases from V and 2 from J, leaving 8 bases between them. Germline CDR1 is WSHSY and CDR2 is SAAADI. The CDR3 has 13 residues. This chain's CDR3 is CASSENRPYEQYF. The CDR3 DNA sequence: TGCGCCAGCAGTGAAAACAGACCCTACGAGCAGTACTTC.

This chain uses TRBV5-1 with TRBJ1-6; the match to TRBD1 covers 9 bases. J was trimmed by 10 bases and V by 1 base; bases with no gene match: 9. Germline CDR1 is SGHRS and CDR2 is YFSETQ. The CDR3 consists of 16 residues. In DNA, the CDR3 is TGCGCCAGCAGCTTGAACCCCGGGACAGGGCGCTCACCCCTCCACTTT. Encoded protein: CASSLNPGTGRSPLHF.